The next 15 T cell receptor beta chains were all read from a single sample in a study of CD8 T cells in Susac syndrome. Reverse transcription of roughly 0.45 to 1 ug RNA was carried out with random hexamers. TCRdb re-called the immunoSEQ multiplex PCR reads with MiXCR, one entry per CDR3 protein. In the table there are 130,000 or so distinct CDR3 sequences, about 90% of which are singletons. The sequencing sample was made of CD8+ T cells from PBMCs. The receptors derive from a human donor with multiple sclerosis.

The chain has TRBV5-1 and TRBJ1-1; D not resolved. V was cut by 2 bases and J by 1 base, with 24 bases left in between. The CDR3 is made up of 19 amino acids. Germline CDR1 is SGHRS and CDR2 is YFSETQ. CDR3 loop: CASSFGQDGGNGGNTEAFF. DNA of the CDR3: TGCGCCAGCAGCTTCGGGCAGGATGGCGGTAATGGAGGGAACACTGAAGCTTTCTTT. The whole variable domain, filled in from reference TRBV5-1 and TRBJ1-1, reads KAGVTQTPRYLIKTRGQQVTLSCSPISGHRSVSWYQQTPGQGLQFLFEYFSETQRNKGNFPGRFSGRQFSNSRSEMNVSTLELGDSALYLCASSFGQDGGNGGNTEAFFGQGTRLTVV.

The chain employs TRBV2 and TRBJ2-1; D is possibly TRBD1 or TRBD2 (5 bases each). Trimming shortened V by 3 bases and J by 6 bases, and 15 bases separated the two germline ends. In germline, CDR1 is SNHLY, CDR2 FYNNEI. The CDR3 totals 15 residues. Written as DNA, the CDR3 is TGTGCCAGCAGTGACGGGGCAGGTCTAGGCAATGAGCAGTTCTTC. Translation: CASSDGAGLGNEQFF.

The rearrangement links TRBV24-1 to TRBJ2-7; maybe TRBD2 (5 bases). This CDR3 has 14 amino acids. Germline loops: CDR1 KGHDR, CDR2 SFDVKD. V was clipped by 4 bases and J by 2 bases, with 11 bases between them. The chain's CDR3 is CATSETGIPYEQYF. CDR3 DNA: TGTGCCACCAGTGAAACCGGGATCCCCTACGAGCAGTACTTC.

The genes are TRBV18 and TRBJ2-5, with D unclear. The CDR3 has 13 amino acids. Germline V gene sequence: CDR1 KGHSH, CDR2 LQKENI. V lost 0 bases to trimming and J lost 4 bases, with 6 bases between them. The CDR3 loop is CASSPPFPETQYF. The CDR3 DNA sequence: TGTGCCAGCTCACCACCGTTCCCAGAGACCCAGTACTTC.

This sequence joins TRBV28 and TRBJ2-2; no reliable D call. The ends were cut back, 7 bases at V and 6 bases at J, with 12 bases in the middle. Germline V gives CDR1 MDHEN, CDR2 SYDVKM. This CDR3 is 13 amino acids long. CDR3 sequence reads: CASKTQSPGELFF. The CDR3 nucleotides are TGTGCCAGCAAAACCCAAAGTCCCGGGGAGCTGTTTTTT. Full variable domain (remainder filled in from reference TRBV28 and TRBJ2-2): DVKVTQSSRYLVKRTGEKVFLECVQDMDHENMFWYRQDPGLGLRLIYFSYDVKMKEKGDIPEGYSVSREKKERFSLILESASTNQTSMYLCASKTQSPGELFFGEGSRLTVL.

The chain carries TRBV30 and TRBJ2-7, with D tentatively TRBD1 (6 bases). Germline CDR1 reads GTSNPN; CDR2 reads SVGIG (reference sequence). V shed 7 bases and J shed 3 bases, with 19 bases lying between them. CDR3 length: 14 residues. The CDR3 loop reads CASIRDTSLYEQYF. The CDR3 coding sequence is TGTGCCTCAATACGGGACACCTCACTCTACGAGCAGTACTTC. The whole variable domain, filled in from reference TRBV30 and TRBJ2-7, reads SQTIHQWPATLVQPVGSPLSLECTVEGTSNPNLYWYRQAAGRGLQLLFYSVGIGQISSEVPQNLSASRPQDRQFILSSKKLLLSDSGFYLCASIRDTSLYEQYFGPGTRLTVT.

The chain is built from TRBV15 and TRBJ2-3; D possibly corresponds to TRBD1 (6 bases). Between the trimmed V and J ends, which lost 3 bases and 2 bases, there was a span of 9 bases. This CDR3 region has 14 residues. In germline, CDR1 is LNHNV, CDR2 YYDKDF (reference sequence). The CDR3 region has the DNA TGTGCCACCAGCAGTGCAGGGGACACAGATACGCAGTATTTT. Its protein is CATSSAGDTDTQYF.

The rearrangement links TRBV27 to TRBJ2-3; D is uncertain. Trimming took 5 bases from V and 2 from J, leaving 8 bases between them. The CDR3 extends over 13 amino acids. Germline-derived CDR1 and CDR2 are MNHEY and SMNVEV (reference sequence). CDR3 nucleotides: TGTGCCAGCAGTCCTCTACTCACAGATACGCAGTATTTT. It yields the protein CASSPLLTDTQYF.

This rearrangement joins TRBV5-6 to TRBJ2-5; D may be TRBD2 (5 bases). Germline V lookup: CDR1 SGHDT, CDR2 YYEEEE. Trimming left V 4 bases short and J 5 bases short, with 27 bases between. The CDR3 consists of 18 residues. CDR3 amino acids: CASSPTPVMTAGEETQYF. The CDR3 DNA sequence: TGTGCCAGCAGCCCCACCCCTGTAATGACGGCCGGGGAGGAGACCCAGTACTTC.

The DNA for the CDR3 is TGCAGCGTTGAAGATTGGAGCGGGAGGGCTGGGAATGAGCAGTTCTTC. Its translation is CSVEDWSGRAGNEQFF. The V gene is TRBV29-1, the J gene TRBJ2-1; TRBD2 aligns across 10 bases. Germline-derived CDR1 and CDR2 are SQVTM and ANQGSEA. This CDR3 is 16 amino acids long. J gave up 7 bases and V 0 bases, and 9 bases lay outside the gene matches.

The V call is TRBV6-5, the J call TRBJ2-2; unclear D gene. With 5 bases removed from V and 7 bases from J, the gap between germline ends came to 11 bases. The CDR3 consists of 13 residues. CDR1 MNHEY and CDR2 SVGAGI come from the germline V gene. The CDR3 sequence: CASSHVEYGELFF. Here the CDR3 DNA reads TGTGCCAGCAGTCACGTGGAGTACGGGGAGCTGTTTTTT.

V and J are TRBV27 and TRBJ2-1, with a weak D call TRBD1 (6 bases). The CDR3 has 14 residues. The germline V gene encodes CDR1 MNHEY and CDR2 SMNVEV (reference sequence). Trimming left V 7 bases short and J 4 bases short, with 14 bases between. CDR3 coding DNA: TGTGCCAGCAATGGGGGCGGCGGATACAATGAGCAGTTCTTC. It codes for CASNGGGGYNEQFF.

The J gene is TRBJ2-7, the V gene TRBV6-2 or TRBV6-3; TRBD2 might be the D (5 bases). This CDR3 spans 12 amino acids. Germline V lookup: CDR1 MNHEY, CDR2 SVGEGT. The germline V and J ends were trimmed by 3 bases and 6 bases, with 9 bases remaining between them. This CDR3 reads CASSYWESEQYF. The CDR3 DNA reads as TGTGCCAGCAGTTATTGGGAGAGCGAGCAGTACTTC.

The chain links TRBV7-9 to TRBJ2-5; 12 positions match TRBD2. CDR1 is SEHNR and CDR2 is FQNEAQ in the germline V gene (reference sequence). Unmatched junction bases numbered 5, after V lost 0 bases and J lost 3 bases. This CDR3 has 17 amino acids. The DNA for the CDR3 is TGTGCCAGCAGCTTAGCCGCAGCTAGCGGGAGGGAAGAGACCCAGTACTTC. It codes for CASSLAAASGREETQYF. Complete variable domain (other parts from reference TRBV7-9 and TRBJ2-5): DTGVSQNPRHKITKRGQNVTFRCDPISEHNRLYWYRQTLGQGPEFLTYFQNEAQLEKSRLLSDRFSAERPKGSFSTLEIQRTEQGDSAMYLCASSLAAASGREETQYFGPGTRLLVL.

The chain couples TRBV20-1 to TRBJ1-1; D not certain. In germline, CDR1 is DFQATT, CDR2 SNEGSKA (reference sequence). The length of the CDR3 is 15 residues. With 3 bases removed from V and 0 bases from J, the gap between germline ends came to 14 bases. CDR3 nucleotide sequence: TGCAGTGCTAGTGAGGAGATCTTCATGAACACTGAAGCTTTCTTT. It yields the protein CSASEEIFMNTEAFF.